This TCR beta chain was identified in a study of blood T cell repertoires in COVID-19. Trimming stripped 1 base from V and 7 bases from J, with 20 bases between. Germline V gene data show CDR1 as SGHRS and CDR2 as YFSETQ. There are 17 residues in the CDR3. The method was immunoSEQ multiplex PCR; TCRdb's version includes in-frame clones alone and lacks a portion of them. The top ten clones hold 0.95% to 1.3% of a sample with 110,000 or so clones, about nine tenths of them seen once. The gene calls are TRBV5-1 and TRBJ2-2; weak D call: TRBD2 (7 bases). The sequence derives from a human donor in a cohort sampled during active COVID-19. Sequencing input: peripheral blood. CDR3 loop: CASSLRRGGPSGGELFF. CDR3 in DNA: TGCGCCAGCAGCTTGCGAAGGGGGGGACCCAGCGGCGGGGAGCTGTTTTTT.